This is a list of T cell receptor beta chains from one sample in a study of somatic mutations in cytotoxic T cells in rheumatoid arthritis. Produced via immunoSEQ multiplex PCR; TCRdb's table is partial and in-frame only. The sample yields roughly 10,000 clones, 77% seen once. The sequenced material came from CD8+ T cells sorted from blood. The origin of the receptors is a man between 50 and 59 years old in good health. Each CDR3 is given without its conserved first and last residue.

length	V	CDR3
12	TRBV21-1	ASSLGQGYSPLH
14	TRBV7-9	ASSSYLQGLNEKLF
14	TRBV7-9	ASSSTRTGIKNIQY
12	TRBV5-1	ASSLRGLGQPQH
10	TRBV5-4	ASSSSMGQQF
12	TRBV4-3	ASSQEEGNTEAF
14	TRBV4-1	ASSQIRDSQLYEQY
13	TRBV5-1	ASSLKGPFTDTQY
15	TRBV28	ASSLEVGQAAGWAQH
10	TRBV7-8	ASRLLAGQQF
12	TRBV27	ASSLTRGRYGYT
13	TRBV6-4	ASSPRGSNTGELF
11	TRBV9	ASSVSVSYEQY
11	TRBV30	AWSVLGSGELF
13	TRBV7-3	ASSLMGGGTDTQY
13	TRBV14	ASSQGETRAYEQY
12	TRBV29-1	SVDLPQSQETQY
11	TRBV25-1	ASRPGLADEQY
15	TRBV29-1	SVVGLLAGEPTDTQY
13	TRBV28	ASSLQGAIGNTIY
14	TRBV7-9	ASSFMGGMAQYEQY
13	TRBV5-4	ASSSRGQLNTEAF
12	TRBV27	ASSLWAGDHEQY
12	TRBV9	ASSKAGGPDTQY
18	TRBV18	ASSPANPSTESSYNSPLH
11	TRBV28	ASQLGAWTEAF
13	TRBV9	ASSVGNGRVETQY
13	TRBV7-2	ASSLVVGSGIEQY
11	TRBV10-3	AISDSQGNEQF
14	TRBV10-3	AISDPSTSPAGELF
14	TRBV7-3	ASSPGKLSSYNEQF
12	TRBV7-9	ASSFGREDYEQY
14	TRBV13	ASSRRGGRWDNEQF
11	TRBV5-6	ASSLAGTHGYT
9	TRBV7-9	ASLGGAEAF
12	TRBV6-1	ASSELAGAYEQF
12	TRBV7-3	ASSLGGGPYEQY
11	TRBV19	ASSIVTIGEQY
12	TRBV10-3	AISGVDYSYEQY
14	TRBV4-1	ASSQGANRVTYEQY
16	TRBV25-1	ASSVGTSGRVGTDTQY
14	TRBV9	ASSFYLAGGTDTQY
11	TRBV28	ASSSPVFYEQY
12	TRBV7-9	ASSLPLQGREQY
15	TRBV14	ASSPLTGGPGTGELF
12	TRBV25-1	ASSDRGSSYEQY
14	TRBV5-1	ASSWAERVNTDTQY
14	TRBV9	ASSSRGAGGTDTQY
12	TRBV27	ASSPRQGPGELF
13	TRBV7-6	ASSSKGAGIYEQY
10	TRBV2	ASSDRGVEQF
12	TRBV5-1	ASSLLSNTDTQY
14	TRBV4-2	ASSPTISRQSYEQY
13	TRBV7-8	ASSFGRGNTGELF
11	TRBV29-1	SARTGGYTEAF
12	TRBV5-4	ASSSRGTSHEQY
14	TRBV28	ASSPSLRGLPDTQY
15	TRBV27	ASSLVFREHRDTEAF
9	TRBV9	ASSPGTEAF
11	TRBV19	ASSMTGAYEQY